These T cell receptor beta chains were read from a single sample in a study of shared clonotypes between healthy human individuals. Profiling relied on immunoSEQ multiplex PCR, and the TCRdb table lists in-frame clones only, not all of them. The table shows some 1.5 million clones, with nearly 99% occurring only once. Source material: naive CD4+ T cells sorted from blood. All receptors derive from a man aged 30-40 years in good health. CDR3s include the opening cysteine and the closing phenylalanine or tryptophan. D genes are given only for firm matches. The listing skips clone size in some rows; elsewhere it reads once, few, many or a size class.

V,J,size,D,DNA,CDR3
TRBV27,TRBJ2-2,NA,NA,TGTGCCAGCAGACTACGTATAACTAGCAGTACCGGGGAGCTGTTTTTT,CASRLRITSSTGELFF
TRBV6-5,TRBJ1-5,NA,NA,TGTGCCAGCAGCCTTCCGGGACGGGTCCATTGGGCCCAGCATTTT,CASSLPGRVHWAQHF
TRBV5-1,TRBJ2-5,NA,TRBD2,TGCGCCAGCAGCCTTAGCGGGAGAGAACAAGAGACCCAGTACTTC,CASSLSGREQETQYF
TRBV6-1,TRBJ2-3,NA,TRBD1,TGTGCCAGCAGTGTCGACAGGGTTGCGGCAGATACGCAGTATTTT,CASSVDRVAADTQYF
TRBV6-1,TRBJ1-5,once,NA,TGTGCCAGCAGTGAAGCCTATGAGCAGCCCCAGCATTTT,CASSEAYEQPQHF
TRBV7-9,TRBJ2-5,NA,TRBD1,TGTGCCAGCAGCTTAGGACAGGGAACCCAAGAGACCCAGTACTTC,CASSLGQGTQETQYF
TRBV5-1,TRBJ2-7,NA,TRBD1,TGCGCCAGCAGCCACGGACAGGGGGCCCACGAGCAGTACTTC,CASSHGQGAHEQYF
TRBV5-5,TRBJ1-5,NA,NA,TGTGCCAGCAGCTTGAGGGAGTCAAGCAATCAGCCCCAGCATTTT,CASSLRESSNQPQHF
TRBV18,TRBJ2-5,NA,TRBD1,TGTGCCAGCTCACCACTGACAGGGGGAAGGATGGAGACCCAGTACTTC,CASSPLTGGRMETQYF
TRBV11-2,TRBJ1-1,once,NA,TGTGCCAGCAGCTTACCTATTTGGAACACTGAAGCTTTCTTT,CASSLPIWNTEAFF
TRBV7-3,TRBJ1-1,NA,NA,TGTGCCAGCAGCTTAAGACCGCACACTGAAGCTTTCTTT,CASSLRPHTEAFF
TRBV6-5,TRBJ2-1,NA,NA,TGTGCCAGCAGTTACTTGCGGACAGACAATGAGCAGTTCTTC,CASSYLRTDNEQFF
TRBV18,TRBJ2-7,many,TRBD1,TGTGCCAGCTCACCCTCGGGACAGGGGTTCTACGAGCAGTACTTC,CASSPSGQGFYEQYF
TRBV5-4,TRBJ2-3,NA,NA,TGTGCCAGCAGCGAAGACCTAGCGGATACGCAGTATTTT,CASSEDLADTQYF
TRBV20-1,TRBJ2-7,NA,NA,TGCAGTGCTCTCTCGGACCACGAGCAGTACTTC,CSALSDHEQYF
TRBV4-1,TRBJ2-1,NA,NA,TGCGCCAGCAGCCAAGATCGCGACTACGCGAACGCGATCTACAATGAGCAGTTCTTC,CASSQDRDYANAIYNEQFF
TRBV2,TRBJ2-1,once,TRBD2,TGTGCCAGCAGCGGGACCGGGACTAGCGGATACAATGAGCAGTTCTTC,CASSGTGTSGYNEQFF
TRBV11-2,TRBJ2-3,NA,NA,TGTGCCAGCAGCTTAACGGGCCACTTGGGTTTGGCAGATACGCAGTATTTT,CASSLTGHLGLADTQYF